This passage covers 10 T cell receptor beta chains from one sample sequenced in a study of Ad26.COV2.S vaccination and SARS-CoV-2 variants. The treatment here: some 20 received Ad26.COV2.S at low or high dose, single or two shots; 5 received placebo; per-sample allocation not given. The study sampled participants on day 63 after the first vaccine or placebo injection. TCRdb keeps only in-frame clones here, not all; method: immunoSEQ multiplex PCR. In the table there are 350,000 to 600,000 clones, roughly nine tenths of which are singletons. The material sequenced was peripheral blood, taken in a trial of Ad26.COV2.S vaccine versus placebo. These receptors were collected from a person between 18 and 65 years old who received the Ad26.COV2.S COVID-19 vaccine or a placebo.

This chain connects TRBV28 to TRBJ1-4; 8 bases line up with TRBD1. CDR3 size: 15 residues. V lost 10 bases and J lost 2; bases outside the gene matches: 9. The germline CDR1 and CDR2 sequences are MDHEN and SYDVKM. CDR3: CATRPGGPTNEKLFF. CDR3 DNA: TGTGCCACCCGCCCAGGGGGCCCCACTAATGAAAAACTGTTTTTT.

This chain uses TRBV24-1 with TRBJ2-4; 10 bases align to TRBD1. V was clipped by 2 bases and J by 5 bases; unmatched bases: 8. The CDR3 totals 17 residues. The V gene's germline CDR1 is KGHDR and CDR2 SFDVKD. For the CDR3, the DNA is TGTGCCACCAGTGATTCCCGGGACAGGGGTCAGCAAAACATTCAGTACTTC. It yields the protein CATSDSRDRGQQNIQYF.

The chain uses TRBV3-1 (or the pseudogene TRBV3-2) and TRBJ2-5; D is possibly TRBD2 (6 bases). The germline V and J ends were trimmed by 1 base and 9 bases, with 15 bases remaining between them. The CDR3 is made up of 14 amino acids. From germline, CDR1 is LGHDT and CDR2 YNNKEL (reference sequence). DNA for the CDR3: TGTGCCAGCAGCCAAGTGCCGGGAGTCGGGGCCCAGTACTTC. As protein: CASSQVPGVGAQYF.

The CDR3 nucleotides are TGTGCCAGCAGCCCGAGTAGCGGGTCCTACGAGCAGTACTTC. It yields the protein CASSPSSGSYEQYF. This rearrangement joins TRBV7-8 to TRBJ2-7; 7 nucleotides line up with TRBD2. V lost 5 bases and J lost 1; bases outside the gene matches: 5. Germline CDR1 and CDR2: SGHVS and FQNEAQ. The CDR3 spans 14 residues.

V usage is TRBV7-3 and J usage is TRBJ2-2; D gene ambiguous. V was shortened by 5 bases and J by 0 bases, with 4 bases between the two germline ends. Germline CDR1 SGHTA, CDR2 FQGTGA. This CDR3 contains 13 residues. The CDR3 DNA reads TGTGCCAGCAGCCGCACGAACACCGGGGAGCTGTTTTTT. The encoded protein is CASSRTNTGELFF.

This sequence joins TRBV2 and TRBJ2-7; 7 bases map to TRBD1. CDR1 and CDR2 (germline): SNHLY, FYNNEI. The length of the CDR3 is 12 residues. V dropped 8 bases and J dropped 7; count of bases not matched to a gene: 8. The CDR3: CASGPRGYEQYF. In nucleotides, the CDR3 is TGTGCCAGCGGACCCAGGGGGTATGAGCAGTACTTC.

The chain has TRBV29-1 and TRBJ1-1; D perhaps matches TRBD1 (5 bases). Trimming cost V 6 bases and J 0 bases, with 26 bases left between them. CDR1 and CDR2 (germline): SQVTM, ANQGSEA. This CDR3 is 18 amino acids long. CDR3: CSVTGDFRMGGMNTEAFF. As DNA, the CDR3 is TGCAGCGTGACGGGTGATTTTAGGATGGGGGGTATGAACACTGAAGCTTTCTTT.

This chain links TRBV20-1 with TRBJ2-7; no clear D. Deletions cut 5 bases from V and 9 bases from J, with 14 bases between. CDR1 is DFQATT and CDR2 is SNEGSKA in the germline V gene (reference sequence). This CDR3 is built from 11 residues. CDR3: CSADKGDSQYF. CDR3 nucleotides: TGCAGTGCTGATAAAGGAGACTCGCAGTACTTC.

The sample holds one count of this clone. Here the CDR3 DNA reads TGTGCCAGCAGCGACACAGGGGGCCCCGTTAATGGCTACACCTTC. It translates to CASSDTGGPVNGYTF. The genes are TRBV9 and TRBJ1-2; 9 nucleotides agree with TRBD1. V lost 3 bases, J lost 6 bases, and 9 bases stayed unmatched. Germline CDR1 SGDLS, CDR2 YYNGEE. This CDR3 spans 15 amino acids.

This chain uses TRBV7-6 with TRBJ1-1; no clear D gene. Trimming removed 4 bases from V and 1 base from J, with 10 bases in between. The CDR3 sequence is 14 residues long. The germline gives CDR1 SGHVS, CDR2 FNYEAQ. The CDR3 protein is CASSSSRGNTEAFF. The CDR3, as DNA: TGTGCCAGCAGCTCCTCCCGAGGGAACACTGAAGCTTTCTTT.